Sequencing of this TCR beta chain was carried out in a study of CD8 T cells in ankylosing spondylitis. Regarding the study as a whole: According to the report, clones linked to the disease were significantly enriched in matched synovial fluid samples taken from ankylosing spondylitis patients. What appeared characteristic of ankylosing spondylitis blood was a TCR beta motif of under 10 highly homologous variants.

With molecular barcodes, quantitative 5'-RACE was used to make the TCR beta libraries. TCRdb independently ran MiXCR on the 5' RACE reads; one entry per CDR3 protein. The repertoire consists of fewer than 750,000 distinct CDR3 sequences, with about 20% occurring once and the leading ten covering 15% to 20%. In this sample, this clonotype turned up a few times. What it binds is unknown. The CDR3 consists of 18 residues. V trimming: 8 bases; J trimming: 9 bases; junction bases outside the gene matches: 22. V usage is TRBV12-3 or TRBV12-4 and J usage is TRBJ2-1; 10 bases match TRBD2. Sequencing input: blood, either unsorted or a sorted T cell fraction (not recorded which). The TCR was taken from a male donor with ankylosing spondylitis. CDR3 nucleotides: TGTGCCAGCTGTAGGGGAGCGGGGGGGCCTTTTAGCGAGGTTGAGCAGTTCTTC. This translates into CASCRGAGGPFSEVEQFF.